These 11 T cell receptor beta chains were sequenced from one sample in a study of cytotoxic CD8 clonotypes in ibrutinib-treated CLL (dated by TCRdb to the early 2020s). The meaning of the sample's time point label: around 2 years on ibrutinib. To prepare the library, the immunoSEQ multiplex PCR assay was applied. This is the immuneACCESS table as TCRdb keeps it, with only in-frame sequences that have V and J called. A part of the clones is gone; compared with another copy, unresolved V genes explain less than half, and the rest is unexplained. The sample table holds roughly 190,000 clones, of which around 70% were seen once. The top ten clones comprise over 10% of the sample. The input for sequencing was PBMCs, taken after 24 months of ibrutinib treatment. Receptors originate from a human donor with chronic lymphocytic leukemia.

In this sample, this clone turned up a few times. The rearrangement links TRBV30 to TRBJ2-6; D not certain. The length of the CDR3 is 14 residues. Trimming cost V 3 bases and J 2 bases, with 8 bases left between them. Germline loops: CDR1 GTSNPN, CDR2 SVGIG (reference sequence). In DNA, the CDR3 is TGTGCCTGGAGAAGAGTGGCTGGGGCCAACGTCCTGACTTTC. Protein: CAWRRVAGANVLTF. The entire variable domain, with the rest obtained from reference TRBV30 and TRBJ2-6, is as follows: SQTIHQWPATLVQPVGSPLSLECTVEGTSNPNLYWYRQAAGRGLQLLFYSVGIGQISSEVPQNLSASRPQDRQFILSSKKLLLSDSGFYLCAWRRVAGANVLTFGAGSRLTVL.

J is TRBJ2-1 and V is TRBV6-4; 11 bases map to TRBD2. This CDR3 is 15 amino acids long. Trimming cost V 6 bases and J 2 bases; bases outside gene matches: 3. Germline V gene sequence: CDR1 MRHNA, CDR2 SNTAGT. The CDR3 DNA is TGTGCCAGCAGCGTAGCGGGAGGGCCCTACAATGAGCAGTTCTTC. The encoded protein is CASSVAGGPYNEQFF.

This sequence joins TRBV5-1 and TRBJ2-7; TRBD2 matches at 14 bases. V trimming: 4 bases; J trimming: 0 bases; junction bases outside the gene matches: 3. CDR1 SGHRS and CDR2 YFSETQ come from the germline V gene. The CDR3 totals 16 residues. CDR3 DNA sequence: TGCGCCAGCAGCGGGGGACTAGCGGGAGTCTCCTACGAGCAGTACTTC. This sequence encodes CASSGGLAGVSYEQYF.

This clone was found a few times. This chain links TRBV19 with TRBJ1-2, with D perhaps TRBD1 (5 bases). Germline lookup yields CDR1 LNHDA and CDR2 SQIVND (reference sequence). CDR3 length equals 14 residues. V was trimmed by 2 bases and J by 2 bases, leaving 9 bases between them. CDR3 DNA sequence: TGTGCCAGTAGTATAATGGCAGGGAACTATGGCTACACCTTC. It codes for CASSIMAGNYGYTF. The complete variable domain, with remaining parts taken from reference TRBV19 and TRBJ1-2, reads DGGITQSPKYLFRKEGQNVTLSCEQNLNHDAMYWYRQDPGQGLRLIYYSQIVNDFQKGDIAEGYSVSREKKESFPLTVTSAQKNPTAFYLCASSIMAGNYGYTFGSGTRLTVV.

The CDR3 DNA reads TGTGCCAGCAGTGAATTGCCGGGGGGAAGTGGTTTCTTT. It translates to CASSELPGGSGFF. The gene calls are TRBV6-1 and TRBJ1-1; TRBD1 might be the D (5 bases). The CDR3 is 13 amino acids. V was pared by 2 bases and J by 13 bases, with 17 bases between. Per the germline V gene, CDR1 is MNHNS and CDR2 is SASEGT.

V and J are TRBV5-4 and TRBJ1-1; no reliable D call. V lost 4 bases to trimming and J lost 1 base, with 8 bases between them. CDR1 is SGHNT and CDR2 is YYREEE in the germline V gene (reference sequence). There are 13 residues in the CDR3. CDR3 DNA sequence: TGTGCCAGCAGCCGTGAGTGGAACACTGAAGCTTTCTTT. It yields the protein CASSREWNTEAFF.

A single count supports this clone. The rearrangement links TRBV4-3 to TRBJ2-2, with D tentatively TRBD1 (6 bases). Trimming shortened V by 2 bases and J by 4 bases, and 14 bases separated the two germline ends. CDR1 is LGHNA and CDR2 is YSLEER in the germline V gene. This CDR3 is built from 16 residues. The CDR3 loop is CASSQFPGTTTGELFF. CDR3 bases: TGCGCCAGCAGCCAATTTCCCGGGACAACCACCGGGGAGCTGTTTTTT.

The rearrangement joins TRBV15 to TRBJ1-2; D remains unclear. Germline CDR1 is LNHNV and CDR2 is YYDKDF (reference sequence). The CDR3 loop spans 14 amino acids. V was shortened by 0 bases and J by 7 bases, with 12 bases between the two germline ends. The CDR3 nucleotides read TGTGCCACCAGCAGAGATGTCTGGGAGAGTGGCTACACCTTC. It translates to CATSRDVWESGYTF.

A few counts support this clone. The DNA for the CDR3 is TGTGCCAGCAGCGTAGGGGGCTATGGCTACACCTTC. Residues: CASSVGGYGYTF. V usage is TRBV2 and J usage is TRBJ1-2; D might be TRBD1 (6 bases). Germline V gene sequence: CDR1 SNHLY, CDR2 FYNNEI. V shed 6 bases and J shed 4 bases, with 9 bases lying between them. CDR3 length equals 12 residues.

The DNA of the CDR3 is TGTGCCAGCAGCTTATCCGGGACTAGCGACAATGAGCAGTTCTTC. This encodes CASSLSGTSDNEQFF. The chain uses TRBV7-2 and TRBJ2-1; 10 bases align to TRBD2. CDR3 length: 15 amino acids. CDR1 is SGHTA, CDR2 FQGNSA, per germline. Germline trimming cut 2 bases from V and 5 bases from J; bases unmatched to any gene: 3.

This rearrangement joins TRBV18 to TRBJ2-7; D unclear. V was clipped by 2 bases and J by 5 bases, with 19 bases between them. Germline V lookup: CDR1 KGHSH, CDR2 LQKENI. This CDR3 spans 16 amino acids. DNA for the CDR3: TGTGCCAGCTCACCAGATAGGCCAGGCGTTAGGGACGAGCAGTACTTC. This encodes CASSPDRPGVRDEQYF. The whole variable domain, remainder taken from reference TRBV18 and TRBJ2-7, is NAGVMQNPRHLVRRRGQEARLRCSPMKGHSHVYWYRQLPEEGLKFMVYLQKENIIDESGMPKERFSAEFPKEGPSILRIQQVVRGDSAAYFCASSPDRPGVRDEQYFGPGTRLTVT.